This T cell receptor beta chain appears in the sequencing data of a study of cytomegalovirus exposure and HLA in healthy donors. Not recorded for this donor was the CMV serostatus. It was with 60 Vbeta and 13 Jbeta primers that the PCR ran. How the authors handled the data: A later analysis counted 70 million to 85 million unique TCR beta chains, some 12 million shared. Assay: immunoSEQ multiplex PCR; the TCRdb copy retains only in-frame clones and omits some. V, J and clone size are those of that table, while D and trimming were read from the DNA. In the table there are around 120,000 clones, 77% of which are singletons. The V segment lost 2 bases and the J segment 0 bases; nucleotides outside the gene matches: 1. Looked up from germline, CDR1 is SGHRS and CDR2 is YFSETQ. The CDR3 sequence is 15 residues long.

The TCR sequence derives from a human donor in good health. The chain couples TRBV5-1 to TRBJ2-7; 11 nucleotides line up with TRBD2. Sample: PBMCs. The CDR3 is CASSFTSGSSYEQYF. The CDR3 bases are TGCGCCAGCAGCTTCACTAGCGGGAGCTCCTACGAGCAGTACTTC.